This TCR beta chain derives from a study of blood T cell repertoires in COVID-19. Trimming shortened V by 4 bases and J by 7 bases, and 11 bases separated the two germline ends. The CDR3 runs 12 residues. CDR1 is KGHSH and CDR2 is LQKENI in the germline V gene. Method: immunoSEQ multiplex PCR; TCRdb's copy keeps in-frame clones and lacks some. The repertoire holds 250,000 to 400,000 clones, with 90% as singletons. Before being deemed recovered, Cohort 3 donors had two negative PCRs, clearance, or symptom resolution. This clone was detected only once. The chain couples TRBV18 to TRBJ2-7, with TRBD2 as a possible D gene (5 bases). Material: PBMCs or T cells enriched from blood (not recorded which). The receptor comes from a man in his 60s who had recovered from COVID-19. CDR3 loop: CASSLAGEEQYF. The CDR3 DNA sequence: TGTGCCAGCTCACTTGCCGGGGAGGAGCAGTACTTC.